Listed below are T cell receptor beta chains from one sample, sequenced in a study of molecular identifiers for immune sequencing clone quantification. TCRdb processed the PCR reads anew with MiXCR; each CDR3 protein has one entry. The table has some 590,000 distinct CDR3 sequences, 25% seen once. The sequencing sample was made of naive CD8+ T cells from blood, with Jurkat cell RNA spiked in. The origin of the receptors is a human donor in good health. Some libraries in this study had Jurkat cell RNA spiked in. CDR3s include the opening cysteine and the closing phenylalanine or tryptophan. Fields, in order: V gene, clone size, D gene, J gene, CDR3 protein, CDR3 DNA. A D gene is named only where the DNA matches it firmly. For some rows the clone size is stated as once, few or many, or as a class when expanded; others skip it.

TRBV29-1,many,.,TRBJ1-2,CSVGGQYGYTF,TGCAGCGTTGGGGGACAATATGGCTACACCTTC
TRBV29-1,few,TRBD2,TRBJ2-7,CSVINGRGWEQYF,TGCAGCGTTATAAACGGGAGGGGTTGGGAGCAGTACTTC
TRBV19,few,.,TRBJ1-1,CASTLFGIDEAFF,TGTGCCAGTACCTTGTTTGGAATCGATGAGGCTTTCTTT
TRBV13,few,TRBD2,TRBJ2-7,CASSSSLAGGPGYEQYF,TGTGCCAGCAGCTCCAGCCTAGCGGGAGGGCCTGGCTACGAGCAGTACTTC
TRBV2,.,TRBD2,TRBJ2-1,CASAGPRLAGGNEQFF,TGTGCCAGCGCCGGCCCCCGACTAGCGGGGGGCAATGAGCAGTTCTTC
TRBV12-3/TRBV12-4,few,TRBD1,TRBJ2-7,CASSLEGQESREQYF,TGTGCCAGCAGTTTAGAAGGACAGGAGTCGCGGGAGCAGTACTTC
TRBV4-3,few,.,TRBJ2-3,CASSQDEGVDTQYF,TGCGCCAGCAGCCAAGACGAGGGGGTAGATACGCAGTATTTT
TRBV11-2,few,TRBD1,TRBJ1-1,CASSAPGQGPSGAFF,TGTGCCAGCAGCGCCCCGGGACAGGGCCCTAGTGGGGCTTTCTTT
TRBV27,.,.,TRBJ1-3,CASSLGAPGNTIYF,TGTGCCAGCAGTTTAGGCGCTCCTGGAAACACCATATATTTT
TRBV5-6,many,TRBD2,TRBJ2-3,CASSLVSGRAPDTQYF,TGTGCCAGCAGCTTGGTTAGCGGGAGGGCCCCAGATACGCAGTATTTT
TRBV6-2/TRBV6-3,few,.,TRBJ2-3,CASTQMQPKPSTDTQYF,TGTGCCAGCACCCAGATGCAGCCCAAGCCGAGCACAGATACGCAGTATTTT
TRBV30,few,TRBD1,TRBJ2-7,CAWSGFGTGGYEQYF,TGTGCCTGGAGTGGTTTCGGGACAGGGGGCTACGAGCAGTACTTC
TRBV7-9,many,TRBD2,TRBJ2-7,CASSGVGLAGVYEQYF,TGTGCCAGCAGCGGAGTGGGACTAGCGGGAGTCTACGAGCAGTACTTC
TRBV20-1,few,.,TRBJ2-1,CSARGSGAAQPYNEQFF,TGCAGTGCTAGGGGGTCGGGAGCGGCACAACCTTACAATGAGCAGTTCTTC
TRBV12-3/TRBV12-4,.,TRBD1,TRBJ2-1,CASSDGQEHNEQFF,TGTGCCAGCAGTGATGGACAGGAACACAATGAGCAGTTCTTC
TRBV29-1,many,.,TRBJ1-2,CSVERSGGYTF,TGCAGCGTTGAGCGGAGCGGCGGCTACACCTTC
TRBV2,many,.,TRBJ2-5,CASTLPPAGETQYF,TGTGCCAGCACCCTGCCGCCGGCCGGAGAGACCCAGTACTTC
TRBV9,.,TRBD1,TRBJ2-2,CASSVNRDRDEVPGELFF,TGTGCCAGCAGCGTGAACCGGGACAGGGATGAGGTACCCGGGGAGCTGTTTTTT
TRBV6-5,few,.,TRBJ1-5,CASSPGLGNQPQHF,TGTGCCAGCAGCCCAGGGTTGGGCAATCAGCCCCAGCATTTT
TRBV25-1,many,.,TRBJ2-3,CASSEDRDPKETDTQYF,TGTGCCAGCAGTGAAGACCGGGACCCCAAGGAGACAGATACGCAGTATTTT
TRBV5-5,.,TRBD2,TRBJ2-1,CATTIEGLRGGSYNEQFF,TGTGCCACCACCATTGAGGGGTTGCGGGGGGGGTCCTACAATGAGCAGTTCTTC
TRBV15,few,.,TRBJ2-7,CATSTDLTYEQYF,TGTGCCACCAGCACGGACCTGACCTACGAGCAGTACTTC
TRBV5-4,once,TRBD1,TRBJ1-2,CASSWTGADGYIF,TGTGCCAGCAGTTGGACAGGGGCGGATGGCTACATCTTC
TRBV7-9,few,TRBD2,TRBJ2-5,CASSPFSGGAWETQYF,TGTGCCAGCAGCCCCTTTAGCGGGGGGGCCTGGGAGACCCAGTACTTC
TRBV27,.,.,TRBJ2-1,CASSPSPRHEQFF,TGTGCCAGCAGTCCCTCACCCCGACATGAGCAGTTCTTC
TRBV4-3,many,TRBD1,TRBJ2-7,CASSLRQGVDEQYF,TGCGCCAGCAGCCTAAGACAGGGTGTGGACGAGCAGTACTTC
TRBV5-3,.,.,TRBJ2-7,CASSLAEGSRYEQYF,TGTGCCAGCAGCTTGGCGGAGGGATCTAGGTACGAGCAGTACTTC
TRBV5-6,many,TRBD1,TRBJ1-5,CASSWGQGFGQPQHF,TGTGCCAGCAGCTGGGGACAGGGTTTTGGTCAGCCCCAGCATTTT
TRBV19,few,.,TRBJ2-3,CASKDSPQGTDTQYF,TGTGCCAGTAAGGACAGCCCCCAGGGGACAGATACGCAGTATTTT
TRBV15,many,.,TRBJ2-2,CATSRDQAWNTGELFF,TGTGCCACCAGCAGAGATCAAGCGTGGAACACCGGGGAGCTGTTTTTT
TRBV9,few,.,TRBJ2-7,CASSPQDSIHEQYF,TGTGCCAGCAGCCCCCAGGACAGTATCCACGAGCAGTACTTC
TRBV2,few,.,TRBJ2-7,CASGGGVGPSYEQYF,TGTGCCAGCGGAGGGGGCGTCGGGCCATCCTACGAGCAGTACTTC
TRBV28,.,TRBD1,TRBJ2-1,CASSLSRDRANEQFF,TGTGCCAGCAGTTTGTCCCGGGACAGGGCTAATGAGCAGTTCTTC
TRBV13,few,.,TRBJ2-7,CASSLGVGPLEQYF,TGTGCCAGCAGCTTAGGAGTAGGACCCCTCGAGCAGTACTTC
TRBV3-1,many,.,TRBJ2-2,CASSQTAGELFF,TGTGCCAGCAGCCAAACGGCCGGGGAGCTGTTTTTT